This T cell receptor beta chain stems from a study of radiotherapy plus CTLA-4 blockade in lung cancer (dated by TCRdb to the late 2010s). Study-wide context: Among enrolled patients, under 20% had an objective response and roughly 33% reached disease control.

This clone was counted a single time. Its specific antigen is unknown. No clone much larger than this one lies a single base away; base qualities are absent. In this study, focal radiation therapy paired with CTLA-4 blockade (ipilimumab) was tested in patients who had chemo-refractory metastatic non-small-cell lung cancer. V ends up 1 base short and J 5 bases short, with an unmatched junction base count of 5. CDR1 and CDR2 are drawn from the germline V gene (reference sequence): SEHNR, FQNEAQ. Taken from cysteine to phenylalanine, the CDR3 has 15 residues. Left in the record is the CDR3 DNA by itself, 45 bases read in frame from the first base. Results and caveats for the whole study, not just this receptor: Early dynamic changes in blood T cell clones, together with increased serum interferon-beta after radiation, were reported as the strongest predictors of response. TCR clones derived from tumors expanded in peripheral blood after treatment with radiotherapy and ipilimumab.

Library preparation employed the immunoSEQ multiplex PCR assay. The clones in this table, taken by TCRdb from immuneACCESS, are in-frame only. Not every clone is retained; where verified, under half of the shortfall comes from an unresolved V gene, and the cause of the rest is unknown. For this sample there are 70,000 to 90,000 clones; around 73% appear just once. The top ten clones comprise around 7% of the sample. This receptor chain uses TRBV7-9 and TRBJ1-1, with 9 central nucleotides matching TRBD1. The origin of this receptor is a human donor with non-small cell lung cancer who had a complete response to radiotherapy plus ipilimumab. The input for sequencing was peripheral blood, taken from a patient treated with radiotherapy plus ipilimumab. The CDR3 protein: CASSLVQGAKTEAFF. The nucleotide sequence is TGTGCCAGCAGCTTAGTACAGGGGGCGAAAACTGAAGCTTTCTTT.